Sequencing of this T cell receptor (beta chain) was carried out in a study of radiotherapy plus CTLA-4 blockade in lung cancer (dated by TCRdb to the late 2010s). With respect to the entire study: Objective responses were observed in 15% to 20% of enrolled patients, and disease control was achieved in approximately 30%.

To note about this clone: Its antigen remains unidentified. The input lacks base qualities; no much larger clone sits a single base away.

In this study, focal radiation therapy paired with CTLA-4 blockade (ipilimumab) was tested in patients who had chemo-refractory metastatic non-small-cell lung cancer. The full study reports these points: Increased serum interferon-beta after radiation, together with early dynamic changes in blood T cell clones, were reported to be the strongest predictors of response. After treatment with radiotherapy and ipilimumab, TCR clones that originated in tumors expanded in peripheral blood.

The method behind the library was the immunoSEQ multiplex PCR assay. The immuneACCESS repertoire file appears here via TCRdb, limited to in-frame rearrangements. These files lack a portion of the clones; in checked studies, under half of the deficit traces to unresolved V genes, and the cause of the others is not known. The sample records approximately 72,000 clones, 78% of which are singletons. 7% to 8.5% of the sample goes to the ten largest clones. Material: peripheral blood, obtained from a patient treated with radiotherapy plus ipilimumab. The receptor was isolated from a human donor with non-small cell lung cancer who had a complete response to radiotherapy plus ipilimumab.

DNA sequence: TGTGCCAGCAGCCTAGAGTTTAATTCACCCCTCCACTTT. It encodes CASSLEFNSPLHF. The rearrangement combines TRBV9 with TRBJ1-6; the D gene assignment is ambiguous. CDR1 and CDR2 were assigned from the germline V gene as SGDLS and YYNGEE. V is clipped by 4 bases and J by 6 bases, and the sequence between their germline boundaries is 8 bases long. Including the terminal cysteine and phenylalanine, the CDR3 comprises 13 residues. The CDR3 DNA has 39 bases and is translated from base 1.